These 23 T cell receptor beta chains were sequenced from one sample in a study of cytomegalovirus exposure and HLA in healthy donors. PCR used 60 Vbeta primers and 13 Jbeta primers. Here immunoSEQ multiplex PCR was the method, and the copy in TCRdb shows in-frame clones only, minus some. The sample lists about 85,000 clones, about three fifths occurring once. Sequenced input: PBMCs. The receptors come from a man aged 25 to 40 in good health and CMV-seronegative.

The V call is TRBV7-9, the J call TRBJ2-5, with TRBD2 as a possible D gene (6 bases). The CDR3 spans 12 residues. Germline-derived CDR1 and CDR2 are SEHNR and FQNEAQ (reference sequence). V was shortened by 1 base and J by 12 bases, with 12 bases between the two germline ends. CDR3 DNA: TGTGCCAGCAGCTTAGTAGGGGACTCCAAGTACTTC. It specifies CASSLVGDSKYF.

This rearrangement joins TRBV2 to TRBJ1-1; 8 bases map to TRBD1. The CDR3 covers 14 residues. Germline V gene lookup returns CDR1 SNHLY and CDR2 FYNNEI. V lost 5 bases to trimming and J lost 4 bases; unmatched junction nucleotides: 6. CDR3 sequence: CASSQQGGRTEAFF. Here the CDR3 DNA reads TGTGCCAGCAGTCAACAGGGGGGCCGCACTGAAGCTTTCTTT.

This clone showed up just a few times. The chain combines TRBV7-2 with TRBJ2-5; TRBD2 matches 16 bases. This CDR3 spans 16 amino acids. CDR1 and CDR2 from the germline V gene are SGHTA and FQGNSA. V shed 5 bases, J shed 5 bases, and the junction held 5 bases outside the gene matches. The chain's CDR3 is CASSLGTSGRVETQYF. CDR3 bases: TGTGCCAGCAGCCTAGGGACTAGCGGGAGGGTGGAGACCCAGTACTTC.

The rearrangement links TRBV12-2 to TRBJ1-5; TRBD1 is the table's D call and was not checked against the DNA. TRBV12-2 is assigned pseudogene status. The CDR3 contains 19 residues. CDR3 nucleotide sequence: TGTGCAAGTCGCTCAGACAGGGAGGTATATAGGGAGAGCAATCAGCCCCAGCATTTT. Amino acids: CASRSDREVYRESNQPQHF.

This clone occurred a few times. This chain uses TRBV5-6 with TRBJ1-1; 9 bases map to TRBD1. This CDR3 is built from 15 residues. Germline V lookup: CDR1 SGHDT, CDR2 YYEEEE. With 3 bases clipped from V and 1 base from J, the junction kept 4 bases outside the gene matches. This CDR3 is CASSWGTGSNTEAFF. The CDR3 DNA follows: TGTGCCAGCAGCTGGGGGACAGGGTCGAACACTGAAGCTTTCTTT.

The chain couples TRBV27 to TRBJ2-1; D is perhaps TRBD2 (6 bases). Per germline, CDR1 MNHEY and CDR2 SMNVEV (reference sequence). This CDR3 spans 14 amino acids. Trimming took off 4 bases at V and 8 bases at J, with 15 bases between the two ends. CDR3 sequence (DNA): TGTGCCAGCAGTTCGGGAGTAGGCGGTTATGAGCAGTTCTTC. Translated: CASSSGVGGYEQFF.

This clone came up a few times. This chain connects TRBV5-1 to TRBJ2-2; 9 positions agree with TRBD1. The CDR3 has 15 residues. V lost 4 bases, J lost 4 bases, and 5 bases stayed unmatched. CDR1 is SGHRS and CDR2 is YFSETQ in the germline V gene. The CDR3, as DNA: TGCGCCAGCAGCAAGGGACAGGGAATCACCGGGGAGCTGTTTTTT. Protein: CASSKGQGITGELFF. Full variable domain (rest looked up from reference TRBV5-1 and TRBJ2-2): KAGVTQTPRYLIKTRGQQVTLSCSPISGHRSVSWYQQTPGQGLQFLFEYFSETQRNKGNFPGRFSGRQFSNSRSEMNVSTLELGDSALYLCASSKGQGITGELFFGEGSRLTVL.

This clone was detected only a few times. J is TRBJ1-1 and V is TRBV11-2; 8 nucleotides agree with TRBD1. With 5 bases clipped from V and 8 bases from J, the junction kept 4 bases outside the gene matches. From germline, CDR1 is SGHAT and CDR2 FQNNGV. This CDR3 is 12 amino acids long. This CDR3 reads CASSRDRSEAFF. CDR3 nucleotide sequence: TGTGCCAGCAGCCGGGACAGGTCCGAAGCTTTCTTT.

V gene TRBV12-5 combines with J gene TRBJ2-2, with TRBD2 identical over 11 bases. V was pared by 10 bases and J by 3 bases, with 19 bases of the junction left unmatched. The CDR3 is 19 amino acids. Germline CDR1 is LGHNT and CDR2 is FRNRAP. The CDR3 here is CANAHPGQGLADDTGELFF. CDR3 DNA sequence: TGTGCTAATGCCCATCCGGGACAGGGACTAGCGGACGACACCGGGGAGCTGTTTTTT.

The chain joins TRBV4-1 to TRBJ1-5, with 10 bases that match TRBD1. The CDR3 loop spans 18 amino acids. V lost 4 bases and J lost 0; bases outside the gene matches: 9. Germline V gene sequence: CDR1 MGHRA, CDR2 YSYEKL. This CDR3 reads CASSPGQGGLYSNQPQHF. The DNA for the CDR3 is TGCGCCAGCAGCCCAGGACAGGGGGGCCTGTATAGCAATCAGCCCCAGCATTTT.

This rearrangement joins TRBV6-5 to TRBJ1-4; 11 bases agree with TRBD1. The trim removed 0 bases at V and 8 bases at J, leaving 2 bases unmatched. Germline V CDR1 and CDR2: MNHEY, SVGAGI. CDR3 length: 15 amino acids. CDR3 region: CASSYSGTGGEKLFF. Here the CDR3 DNA reads TGTGCCAGCAGTTACTCCGGGACAGGGGGAGAAAAACTGTTTTTT.

The chain employs TRBV15 and TRBJ2-1; D call uncertain. V lost 0 bases and J lost 4, with 19 bases in between. Germline CDR1 LNHNV, CDR2 YYDKDF (reference sequence). The CDR3 covers 18 residues. DNA for the CDR3: TGTGCCACCAGCAGAGATCACGTCACGGAGTCTCCTTACAATGAGCAGTTCTTC. It yields the protein CATSRDHVTESPYNEQFF.

This sequence joins TRBV4-2 and TRBJ2-7; the D is unclear. Germline-derived CDR1 and CDR2 are LGHNA and YNFKEQ. The CDR3 is 14 residues long. V shed 0 bases and J shed 0 bases, with 6 bases lying between them. CDR3 in DNA: TGTGCCAGCAGCCAAGAGGCTTACTCCTACGAGCAGTACTTC. This sequence encodes CASSQEAYSYEQYF.

The rearrangement links TRBV9 to TRBJ2-7, with 7 bases fitting TRBD1. This CDR3 is built from 14 residues. CDR1 and CDR2 (germline): SGDLS, YYNGEE. Germline trimming cut 7 bases from V and 1 base from J; bases unmatched to any gene: 8. The DNA for the CDR3 is TGTGCCAGCGGGGAGACAGGGACATCCTACGAGCAGTACTTC. Amino acids: CASGETGTSYEQYF.

J is TRBJ2-7 and V is TRBV7-3; 10 bases map to TRBD1. CDR1 is SGHTA and CDR2 is FQGTGA in the germline V gene. J lost 3 bases, V lost 5 bases, and 4 bases had no gene match. CDR3 length equals 14 residues. In DNA form, the CDR3 reads TGTGCCAGCAGCCCGGGGACAGGGGACTACGAGCAGTACTTC. Its protein product is CASSPGTGDYEQYF.

This sequence joins TRBV5-6 and TRBJ2-3; 8 bases align to TRBD2. Germline V lookup: CDR1 SGHDT, CDR2 YYEEEE. With V trimmed by 0 bases and J by 2 bases, 8 bases remained unmatched. The CDR3 has 17 residues. Here the CDR3 DNA reads TGTGCCAGCAGCTTGGAGAGCGGGAGTCTAAACACAGATACGCAGTATTTT. It yields the protein CASSLESGSLNTDTQYF.

This clone came up a few times. The V and J genes are TRBV6-5 and TRBJ2-3; 7 nucleotides agree with TRBD2. Germline V gene sequence: CDR1 MNHEY, CDR2 SVGAGI. Trimming cost V 7 bases and J 2 bases; bases outside gene matches: 3. This CDR3 is built from 13 residues. This CDR3 is CASTSGNTDTQYF. As DNA, the CDR3 is TGTGCCAGCACTAGCGGAAACACAGATACGCAGTATTTT.

This clone was counted a single time. The gene calls are TRBV5-1 and TRBJ2-3; 13 nucleotides line up with TRBD2. Unmatched junction bases numbered 6, after V lost 4 bases and J lost 1 base. The germline V gene encodes CDR1 SGHRS and CDR2 YFSETQ. This CDR3 has 17 amino acids. The CDR3 coding sequence is TGCGCCAGCAGCCGCACTAGCGGGGGGGCCGGCACAGATACGCAGTATTTT. This encodes CASSRTSGGAGTDTQYF.

V and J are TRBV9 and TRBJ2-3; unclear D gene. CDR1 is SGDLS and CDR2 is YYNGEE in the germline V gene. The CDR3 is 14 amino acids. Trimming took off 1 base at V and 2 bases at J, with 8 bases between the two ends. The CDR3 sequence: CASSVLGFTDTQYF. In DNA form, the CDR3 reads TGTGCCAGCAGCGTACTCGGGTTCACAGATACGCAGTATTTT.

This clone was found a few times. The rearrangement links TRBV5-1 to TRBJ2-1, with TRBD2 matching 12 bases. V lost 3 bases and J lost 2; bases outside the gene matches: 0. The germline CDR1 and CDR2 sequences are SGHRS and YFSETQ. The CDR3 is 15 residues long. The CDR3 bases are TGCGCCAGCAGCTCTAGCGGGAGGGCCTACAATGAGCAGTTCTTC. It is translated as CASSSSGRAYNEQFF.

This clone was seen a few times. This sequence joins TRBV28 and TRBJ2-1; 7 nucleotides line up with TRBD2. The CDR3 is 16 amino acids. With V trimmed by 7 bases and J by 1 base, 10 bases remained unmatched. In germline, CDR1 is MDHEN, CDR2 SYDVKM. CDR3 region: CASKSLGGRSYNEQFF. CDR3 nucleotides: TGTGCCAGCAAGTCCCTCGGGGGGAGGTCCTACAATGAGCAGTTCTTC.

The V and J genes are TRBV11-2 and TRBJ1-1, with TRBD1 matching 12 bases. Germline V CDR1 and CDR2: SGHAT, FQNNGV. CDR3 length: 15 amino acids. With V trimmed by 0 bases and J by 10 bases, 6 bases remained unmatched. CDR3 sequence reads: CASSLDYGTGGIAFF. The CDR3 DNA sequence: TGTGCCAGCAGCTTAGATTATGGGACAGGGGGCATAGCTTTCTTT. Full variable domain (missing parts from reference TRBV11-2 and TRBJ1-1): EAGVAQSPRYKIIEKRQSVAFWCNPISGHATLYWYQQILGQGPKLLIQFQNNGVVDDSQLPKDRFSAERLKGVDSTLKIQPAKLEDSAVYLCASSLDYGTGGIAFFGQGTRLTVV.

The chain carries TRBV6-5 and TRBJ1-2; TRBD1 is a possible D gene (6 bases). Trimming shortened V by 6 bases and J by 2 bases, and 16 bases separated the two germline ends. This CDR3 comprises 15 residues. Germline values: CDR1 MNHEY, CDR2 SVGAGI. As DNA, the CDR3 is TGTGCCAGCAGACAATCAGGGGCTGTGAACTATGGCTACACCTTC. Translating gives CASRQSGAVNYGYTF.